Below are 3 T cell receptor beta chains sequenced from a single sample in a study of blood T cells in healthy people across ages. With a J-beta primer mix and a sample-barcoded 5' primer, a second PCR ran 7 to 11 cycles. TCRdb fed the 5' RACE reads into MiXCR, producing one record per CDR3 protein. The sample has 780,000 or so distinct CDR3 sequences; about 61% are singletons. The specimen sequenced was blood. The receptors were gathered from a man between 35 and 55 years old in good health.

J is TRBJ2-5 and V is TRBV4-2; the match to TRBD2 covers 9 bases. The J call may be in error: the DNA end matches TRBJ2-7 better. Germline values: CDR1 LGHNA, CDR2 YNFKEQ. There are 15 residues in the CDR3. For the CDR3, the DNA is TGTGCCAGCAGCCCGGAGCGGGAGGCCTACTACGAGCAGTACTTC. Translation: CASSPEREAYYEQYF.

The chain couples TRBV3-1 to TRBJ2-1, with 13 positions matching TRBD2. The CDR3 covers 15 residues. The germline V gene encodes CDR1 LGHDT and CDR2 YNNKEL (reference sequence). V gave up 4 bases and J gave up 7 bases; unmatched junction bases: 4. The chain's CDR3 is CASSRTSGSINEQFF. DNA for the CDR3: TGTGCCAGCAGCCGGACTAGCGGGAGTATAAATGAGCAGTTCTTC.

The sample holds a few counts of this clonotype. This sequence joins TRBV13 and TRBJ2-5; the D is unclear. The CDR3 totals 14 residues. Germline V gives CDR1 PRHDT, CDR2 FYEKMQ (reference sequence). The V gene lost 1 base and the J gene lost 5 bases, with 11 bases spanning the gap. The chain's CDR3 is CASSLDRPFETQYF. The DNA of the CDR3 is TGTGCCAGCAGCTTAGACAGACCCTTCGAGACCCAGTACTTC.